Presented here are 15 T cell receptor beta chains from one specimen sequenced in a study of blood T cells in healthy people across ages. Primers used in a second PCR of about 6 to 12 cycles were a sample-barcoded 5' primer and a J-beta primer mix. TCRdb recomputed calls from the 5' RACE reads with MiXCR, one row per CDR3 protein. Altogether about 720,000 distinct CDR3 sequences are present, 22% being singletons, with the ten largest covering around 22%. Sequenced sample: blood. The receptor source for this set is a man in his sixties or seventies in good health.

This clonotype was picked up a small number of times. The germline gene is not matched at one end of the junction; a read error may be the cause. The gene calls are TRBV28 and TRBJ1-3, with D unclear. The CDR3 has 13 amino acids. Germline lookup yields CDR1 MDHEN and CDR2 SYDVKM. DNA for the CDR3: TGTGCCAGCAGTCGCGGACCTGGAAACACCACATATTTT. It translates to CASSRGPGNTTYF.

There are a few counts of this clonotype. The chain employs TRBV7-9 and TRBJ1-4; D not resolved. The germline gives CDR1 SEHNR, CDR2 FQNEAQ (reference sequence). V was cut by 7 bases and J by 8 bases, with 14 bases left in between. The CDR3 is made up of 13 amino acids. The CDR3 here is CASNLGDSEKLFF. CDR3 nucleotide sequence: TGTGCCAGCAACCTCGGGGATTCCGAAAAACTGTTTTTT.

This clonotype was recorded many times. This chain connects TRBV13 to TRBJ2-4, with D maybe TRBD2 (7 bases). This CDR3 has 15 amino acids. V shed 7 bases and J shed 1 base, with 14 bases lying between them. The germline gives CDR1 PRHDT, CDR2 FYEKMQ (reference sequence). The CDR3 DNA sequence: TGTGCCAGCACTGCGGGGGCCGTGGCCAAAAACATTCAGTACTTC. Its protein is CASTAGAVAKNIQYF.

The chain employs TRBV29-1 and TRBJ1-4; 7 nucleotides align to TRBD1. Trimming at V came to 5 bases and at J to 0 bases, leaving 12 bases not matched to a gene. The CDR3 has 17 amino acids. Germline CDR1 reads SQVTM; CDR2 reads ANQGSEA. This chain's CDR3 is CSVTGTATFATNEKLFF. In DNA form, the CDR3 reads TGCAGCGTTACCGGGACAGCCACCTTTGCAACTAATGAAAAACTGTTTTTT.

This clonotype was detected only a few times. Here the CDR3 reads CASRATGTLIGELFF. In nucleotides, the CDR3 is TGTGCCAGCAGGGCGACCGGGACATTAATCGGGGAGCTGTTTTTT. V is TRBV2 and J is TRBJ2-2; tentatively, D is TRBD1 (6 bases). This CDR3 has 15 residues. CDR1 is SNHLY and CDR2 is FYNNEI in the germline V gene. V lost 6 bases, J lost 7 bases, and 18 bases lay in between.

This clonotype was seen many times. This chain uses TRBV18 with TRBJ2-1; D is possibly TRBD1 (6 bases). The V gene lost 3 bases and the J gene lost 7 bases, with 19 bases spanning the gap. Per the germline V gene, CDR1 is KGHSH and CDR2 is LQKENI. The CDR3 totals 16 residues. CDR3 sequence: CASSPPLVGATNEQFF. The CDR3 DNA reads as TGTGCCAGCTCACCTCCCCTCGTGGGGGCGACAAATGAGCAGTTCTTC. The full variable domain, completed using reference TRBV18 and TRBJ2-1, is NAGVMQNPRHLVRRRGQEARLRCSPMKGHSHVYWYRQLPEEGLKFMVYLQKENIIDESGMPKERFSAEFPKEGPSILRIQQVVRGDSAAYFCASSPPLVGATNEQFFGPGTRLTVL.

This clonotype has only a few counts. The chain combines TRBV12-3 or TRBV12-4 with TRBJ1-6; 7 nucleotides match TRBD1. The CDR3 runs 13 residues. The V segment lost 7 bases and the J segment 10 bases; nucleotides outside the gene matches: 7. The CDR3 spells CASKTGSYSPLHF. The CDR3 DNA sequence: TGTGCCAGCAAGACAGGGTCGTACTCACCCCTCCACTTT.

In its sample, this clonotype was seen a few times. This chain uses TRBV4-1 with TRBJ1-3, with TRBD1 identical over 8 bases. V gave up 4 bases and J gave up 5 bases; unmatched junction bases: 7. CDR1 and CDR2 (germline): MGHRA, YSYEKL. The CDR3 has 15 residues. The chain's CDR3 is CASSPSGTGRNTIYF. Written as DNA, the CDR3 is TGCGCCAGCAGCCCGAGCGGGACAGGCCGAAACACCATATATTTT.

This clonotype has ten or more counts. The genes are TRBV5-1 and TRBJ1-1; D unclear. The CDR3 has 14 amino acids. Trimming took off 1 base at V and 0 bases at J, with 7 bases between the two ends. Germline CDR1 reads SGHRS; CDR2 reads YFSETQ. The CDR3 coding sequence is TGCGCCAGCAGCTTGAGTCTCATGAACACTGAAGCTTTCTTT. Translated: CASSLSLMNTEAFF. Looking up the rest from reference TRBV5-1 and TRBJ1-1 gives the full variable domain: KAGVTQTPRYLIKTRGQQVTLSCSPISGHRSVSWYQQTPGQGLQFLFEYFSETQRNKGNFPGRFSGRQFSNSRSEMNVSTLELGDSALYLCASSLSLMNTEAFFGQGTRLTVV.

CDR3 residues: CASSQAGRRTDTQYF. As DNA, the CDR3 is TGTGCCAGCAGCCAAGCGGGCAGGAGGACAGATACGCAGTATTTT. This rearrangement joins TRBV14 to TRBJ2-3; TRBD2 is a possible D gene (5 bases). The CDR3 runs 15 residues. V was shortened by 1 base and J by 3 bases, with 11 bases between the two germline ends. Germline V gene sequence: CDR1 SGHDN, CDR2 FVKESK. The full variable domain, rest sourced from reference TRBV14 and TRBJ2-3, is EAGVTQFPSHSVIEKGQTVTLRCDPISGHDNLYWYRRVMGKEIKFLLHFVKESKQDESGMPNNRFLAERTGGTYSTLKVQPAELEDSGVYFCASSQAGRRTDTQYFGPGTRLTVL.

The chain combines TRBV12-3 or TRBV12-4 with TRBJ1-4, with D maybe TRBD1 (5 bases). The V end was cut by 6 bases, the J end by 5 bases, with 19 bases between. The CDR3 runs to 16 residues. The chain's CDR3 is CASSPGTLGRNEKLFF. The CDR3 DNA follows: TGTGCCAGCAGCCCTGGGACCTTGGGGCGAAATGAAAAACTGTTTTTT.

V usage is TRBV29-1 and J usage is TRBJ2-1; D is tentatively TRBD1 or TRBD2 (6 bases each). Between the trimmed V and J ends, which lost 4 bases and 7 bases, there was a span of 14 bases. This CDR3 is built from 13 residues. Germline V CDR1 and CDR2: SQVTM, ANQGSEA. CDR3 sequence (DNA): TGCAGCGTTGGGAGGGGGTCGGAGAATGAGCAGTTCTTC. It specifies CSVGRGSENEQFF.

There are a few counts of this clonotype. The genes are TRBV12-3 or TRBV12-4 and TRBJ2-6; D might be TRBD2 (6 bases). The CDR3 totals 17 residues. Trimming pared 5 bases from V and 0 bases from J, leaving 14 bases between. In nucleotides, the CDR3 is TGTGCCAGCAGTCCCCAGGGACTGCTCTCTGGGGCCAACGTCCTGACTTTC. Residues: CASSPQGLLSGANVLTF.

This clonotype has just a few counts. This chain uses TRBV7-2 with TRBJ2-1, with TRBD2 as a possible D gene (5 bases). Trimming took 1 base from V and 0 from J, leaving 10 bases between them. The CDR3 sequence is 16 residues long. Germline V lookup: CDR1 SGHTA, CDR2 FQGNSA. DNA of the CDR3: TGTGCCAGCAGCTTAGTAGGACTTGCCTCCTACAATGAGCAGTTCTTC. Translated: CASSLVGLASYNEQFF.

This clonotype has a count of ten or more. The chain couples TRBV20-1 to TRBJ1-2; D may be TRBD1 (6 bases). The germline V gene has CDR1 DFQATT and CDR2 SNEGSKA (reference sequence). This CDR3 spans 13 amino acids. V lost 1 base, J lost 7 bases, and 13 bases lay in between. The CDR3 DNA follows: TGCAGTGCTAGAGGGGGGGGGCACGGTGGCTACACCTTC. It codes for CSARGGGHGGYTF.